These 8 T cell receptor beta chains share one sample of origin, sequenced in a study of cytomegalovirus exposure and HLA in healthy donors. The protocol was immunoSEQ multiplex PCR, while the TCRdb copy is restricted to in-frame clones and leaves out a portion. The data show roughly 150,000 clones, approximately 89% seen once. The sequenced material came from PBMCs. Receptors originate from a woman in her late teens or twenties in good health and CMV-seropositive.

The V and J genes are TRBV5-4 and TRBJ2-1, with 7 bases identical to TRBD1. Looked up from germline, CDR1 is SGHNT and CDR2 is YYREEE (reference sequence). The CDR3 covers 13 residues. The V gene end was trimmed by 7 bases and the J gene end by 8 bases; junction bases not matched to a gene: 9. CDR3 sequence: CASFLQGFDEQFF. Written as DNA, the CDR3 is TGTGCCAGCTTTCTACAGGGGTTCGATGAGCAGTTCTTC.

This clone occurred once. The chain links TRBV6-5 to TRBJ2-7; 11 bases fit TRBD1. The V gene's germline CDR1 is MNHEY and CDR2 SVGAGI. The CDR3 loop spans 15 amino acids. V lost 5 bases, J lost 2 bases, and 5 bases stayed unmatched. This CDR3 is CASSRDRGTTYEQYF. The CDR3 region has the DNA TGTGCCAGCAGTCGGGACAGGGGGACTACCTACGAGCAGTACTTC.

The rearrangement links TRBV5-1 to TRBJ2-5; 8 bases line up with TRBD2. In germline, CDR1 is SGHRS, CDR2 YFSETQ. Losses at the gene ends were 5 bases for V and 2 bases for J; bases not matched to a gene: 14. The CDR3 runs to 17 residues. The CDR3 is CASRLPVASGPQETQYF. DNA for the CDR3: TGCGCCAGCAGGCTTCCAGTGGCTAGCGGGCCTCAAGAGACCCAGTACTTC.

Of note for this clone: The sample holds other DNA sequences that translate to the same CDR3. The V and J genes are TRBV30 and TRBJ2-2; 7 bases are a match to TRBD1. V shed 3 bases, J shed 0 bases, and the junction held 1 base outside the gene matches. Germline V gene data show CDR1 as GTSNPN and CDR2 as SVGIG (reference sequence). CDR3 size: 14 residues. CDR3 bases: TGTGCCTGGAGCGGACAGGCGAACACCGGGGAGCTGTTTTTT. Residues: CAWSGQANTGELFF. The variable domain in full, with the rest retrieved from reference TRBV30 and TRBJ2-2, is SQTIHQWPATLVQPVGSPLSLECTVEGTSNPNLYWYRQAAGRGLQLLFYSVGIGQISSEVPQNLSASRPQDRQFILSSKKLLLSDSGFYLCAWSGQANTGELFFGEGSRLTVL.

This clone appeared a single time. V gene TRBV2 combines with J gene TRBJ1-1; perhaps TRBD1 as D (5 bases). CDR3 size: 15 residues. Per germline, CDR1 SNHLY and CDR2 FYNNEI. Between the trimmed V and J ends, which lost 7 bases and 3 bases, there was a span of 18 bases. The CDR3 DNA follows: TGTGCCAGCACCCGGTTGGGGGGAGGGGACACTGAAGCTTTCTTT. Protein product: CASTRLGGGDTEAFF.

The chain combines TRBV25-1 with TRBJ1-1; D is uncertain. CDR1 is MGHDK, CDR2 SYGVNS, per germline. The CDR3 has 12 amino acids. The V end lost 10 bases, the J end lost 8 bases, and 17 bases lay between the germline ends. The CDR3 spells CATQSLPGEAFF. CDR3 bases: TGTGCCACCCAATCACTCCCCGGGGAAGCTTTCTTT.

This chain connects TRBV19 to TRBJ2-5; D possibly corresponds to TRBD2 (5 bases). This CDR3 spans 15 amino acids. Germline loops: CDR1 LNHDA, CDR2 SQIVND (reference sequence). The V end was cut by 6 bases, the J end by 5 bases, with 19 bases between. CDR3 sequence (DNA): TGTGCCAGTAGCGCCGACGGGGATCGCGGGGAGACCCAGTACTTC. Translating gives CASSADGDRGETQYF.

This sequence joins TRBV4-2 and TRBJ2-1; D is unclear. The CDR3 spans 13 residues. V lost 0 bases and J 4 bases, leaving 4 bases between the germline ends. Germline V gives CDR1 LGHNA, CDR2 YNFKEQ. Here the CDR3 DNA reads TGTGCCAGCAGCCAAGAAGAGTACAATGAGCAGTTCTTC. The encoded protein is CASSQEEYNEQFF.